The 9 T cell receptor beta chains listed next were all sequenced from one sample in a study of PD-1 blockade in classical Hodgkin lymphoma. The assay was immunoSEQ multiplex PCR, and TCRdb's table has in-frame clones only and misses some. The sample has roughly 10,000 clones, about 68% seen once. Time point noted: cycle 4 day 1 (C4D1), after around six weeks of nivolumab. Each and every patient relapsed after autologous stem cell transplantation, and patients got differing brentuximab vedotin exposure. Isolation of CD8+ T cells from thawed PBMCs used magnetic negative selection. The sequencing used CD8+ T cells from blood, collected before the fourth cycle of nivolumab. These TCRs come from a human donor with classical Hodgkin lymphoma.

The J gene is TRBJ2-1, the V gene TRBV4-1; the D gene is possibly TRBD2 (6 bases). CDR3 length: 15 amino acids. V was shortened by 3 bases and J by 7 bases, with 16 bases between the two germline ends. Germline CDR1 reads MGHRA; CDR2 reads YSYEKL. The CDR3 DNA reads TGCGCCAGCAGCCATCAAGCGGGTCTCGGGAATGAGCAGTTCTTC. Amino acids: CASSHQAGLGNEQFF.

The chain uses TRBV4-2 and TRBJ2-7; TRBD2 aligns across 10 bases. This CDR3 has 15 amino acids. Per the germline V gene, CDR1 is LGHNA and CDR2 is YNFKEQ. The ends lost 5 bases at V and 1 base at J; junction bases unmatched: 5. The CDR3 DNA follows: TGTGCCAGCAGCTTCACTAGCGGGACATCCTACGAGCAGTACTTC. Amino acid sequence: CASSFTSGTSYEQYF.

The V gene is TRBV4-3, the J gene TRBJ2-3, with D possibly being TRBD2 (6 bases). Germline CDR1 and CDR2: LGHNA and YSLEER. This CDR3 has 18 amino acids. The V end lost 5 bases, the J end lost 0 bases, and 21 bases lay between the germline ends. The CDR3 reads CASSVRWGFGGSTDTQYF. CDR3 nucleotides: TGCGCCAGCAGCGTAAGGTGGGGTTTCGGGGGAAGCACAGATACGCAGTATTTT.

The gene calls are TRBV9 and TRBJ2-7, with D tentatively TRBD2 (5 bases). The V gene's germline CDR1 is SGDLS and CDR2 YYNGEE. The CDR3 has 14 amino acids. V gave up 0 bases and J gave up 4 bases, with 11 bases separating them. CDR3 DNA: TGTGCCAGCAGCGTAGGGGAGTGGGAGTACGAGCAGTACTTC. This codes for CASSVGEWEYEQYF.

Written as DNA, the CDR3 is TGCGCCAGCAGCCAAGGGGAGACTGAAGCTTTCTTT. This translates into CASSQGETEAFF. This chain links TRBV4-3 with TRBJ1-1; D is ambiguous. From germline, CDR1 is LGHNA and CDR2 YSLEER. V gave up 1 base and J gave up 5 bases, with 5 bases separating them. The length of the CDR3 is 12 residues.

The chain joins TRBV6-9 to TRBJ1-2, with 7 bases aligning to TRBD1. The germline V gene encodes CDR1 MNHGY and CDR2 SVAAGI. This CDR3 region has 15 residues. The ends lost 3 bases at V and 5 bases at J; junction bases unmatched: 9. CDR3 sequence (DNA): TGTGCCAGCAGTTACTCGGCAGGGGGATATTATGGCTACACCTTC. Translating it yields CASSYSAGGYYGYTF.

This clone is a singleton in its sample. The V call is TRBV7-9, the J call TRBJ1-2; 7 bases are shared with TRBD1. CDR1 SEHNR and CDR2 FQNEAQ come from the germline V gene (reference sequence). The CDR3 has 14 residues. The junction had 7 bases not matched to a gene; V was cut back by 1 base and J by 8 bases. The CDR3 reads CASSLVTTGIGYTF. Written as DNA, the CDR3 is TGTGCCAGCAGCTTAGTAACGACAGGGATCGGCTACACCTTC.

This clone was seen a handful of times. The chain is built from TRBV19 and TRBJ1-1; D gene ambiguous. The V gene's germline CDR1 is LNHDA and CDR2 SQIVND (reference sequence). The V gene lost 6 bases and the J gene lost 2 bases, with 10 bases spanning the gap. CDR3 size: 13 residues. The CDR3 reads CASRITVNTEAFF. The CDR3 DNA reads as TGTGCCAGTAGAATAACGGTCAACACTGAAGCTTTCTTT. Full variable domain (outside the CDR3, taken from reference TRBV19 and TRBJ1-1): DGGITQSPKYLFRKEGQNVTLSCEQNLNHDAMYWYRQDPGQGLRLIYYSQIVNDFQKGDIAEGYSVSREKKESFPLTVTSAQKNPTAFYLCASRITVNTEAFFGQGTRLTVV.

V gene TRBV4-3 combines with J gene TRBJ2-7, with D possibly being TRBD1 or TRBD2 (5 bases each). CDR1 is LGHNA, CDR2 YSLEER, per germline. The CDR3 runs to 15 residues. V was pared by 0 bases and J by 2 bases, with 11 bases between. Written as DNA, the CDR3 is TGCGCCAGCAGCCAAGACTCGGGGCCTCCCTACGAGCAGTACTTC. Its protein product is CASSQDSGPPYEQYF.